The 22 T cell receptor beta chains in this list originate from one sample, sequenced in a study of CD8 T cells in ankylosing spondylitis. Their specific antigens are unknown. Study-level results: Among TCR beta sequences, a motif of eight highly homologous variants appeared characteristic of ankylosing spondylitis blood.

TCRdb reprocessed the 5' RACE reads via MiXCR and lists one record per CDR3 protein. The repertoire includes about 540,000 distinct CDR3 sequences, about 12% of them detected once, and 6.8% sits in the top ten. The source material was blood, either unsorted or a sorted T cell fraction (not recorded which). Receptors originate from a male donor with ankylosing spondylitis.

In this sample, this clonotype turned up many times. The chain carries TRBV12-3 or TRBV12-4 and TRBJ2-5; D remains ambiguous. CDR3 length: 13 amino acids. V lost 7 bases to trimming and J lost 2 bases, with 11 bases between them. CDR3 loop: CASKQWRQETQYF. In nucleotides, the CDR3 is TGTGCCAGCAAACAATGGAGACAAGAGACCCAGTACTTC.

At least ten counts were recorded for this clonotype. The chain couples TRBV12-3 or TRBV12-4 to TRBJ2-3; TRBD1 matches at 8 bases. With 6 bases clipped from V and 4 bases from J, the junction kept 6 bases outside the gene matches. There are 14 residues in the CDR3. The CDR3 DNA follows: TGTGCCAGCAGCCCCGCGACAGGGGCAGATACGCAGTATTTT. Translating it yields CASSPATGADTQYF.

This clonotype was detected a few times. This chain connects TRBV11-2 to TRBJ1-2; D gene unclear. The germline CDR1 and CDR2 sequences are SGHAT and FQNNGV. V lost 5 bases to trimming and J lost 3 bases, with 19 bases between them. The CDR3 runs 16 residues. The CDR3, as DNA: TGTGCCAGCAGCACGACAAGGACCCAAGGATACTATGGCTACACCTTC. Residues: CASSTTRTQGYYGYTF. The full variable domain, rest sourced from reference TRBV11-2 and TRBJ1-2, is EAGVAQSPRYKIIEKRQSVAFWCNPISGHATLYWYQQILGQGPKLLIQFQNNGVVDDSQLPKDRFSAERLKGVDSTLKIQPAKLEDSAVYLCASSTTRTQGYYGYTFGSGTRLTVV.

The V gene is TRBV12-3 or TRBV12-4, the J gene TRBJ2-7, with TRBD2 matching over 8 bases. V lost 6 bases, J lost 6 bases, and 4 bases stayed unmatched. This CDR3 has 12 residues. The CDR3 is CASSAGLGEQYV. CDR3 bases: TGTGCCAGCAGCGCGGGACTAGGCGAGCAGTACGTC.

The chain has TRBV11-2 and TRBJ2-7; 9 bases align to TRBD2. CDR1 is SGHAT and CDR2 is FQNNGV in the germline V gene. V lost 5 bases, J lost 1 base, and 6 bases stayed unmatched. CDR3 length: 15 amino acids. CDR3 protein: CASSLTSGGSYEQYF. The CDR3 DNA follows: TGTGCCAGCAGCCTGACTAGCGGTGGTTCCTACGAGCAGTACTTC.

The chain uses TRBV3-1 and TRBJ2-1, with D hard to call. Trimming took 5 bases from V and 0 from J, leaving 23 bases between them. The CDR3 is made up of 19 amino acids. Germline V gives CDR1 LGHDT, CDR2 YNNKEL (reference sequence). The CDR3 region is CASSASRTGPESSYNEQFF. The CDR3, as DNA: TGTGCCAGCAGCGCAAGCCGAACCGGGCCGGAGAGCTCCTACAATGAGCAGTTCTTC.

In its sample, this clonotype was seen a few times. The CDR3 spells CASSVASRAGGLYNEQFF. The CDR3 bases are TGTGCCAGCAGCGTAGCCTCTAGGGCGGGAGGGTTATACAATGAGCAGTTCTTC. The chain recombines TRBV9 with TRBJ2-1; 9 nucleotides match TRBD2. This CDR3 has 18 amino acids. Germline V gives CDR1 SGDLS, CDR2 YYNGEE. V shed 0 bases, J shed 4 bases, and the junction held 11 bases outside the gene matches.

This clonotype has more than one count but fewer than ten. The chain joins TRBV20-1 to TRBJ2-1, with 11 bases matching TRBD2. The V gene's germline CDR1 is DFQATT and CDR2 SNEGSKA (reference sequence). The CDR3 length is 16 residues. The V and J ends lost 1 base and 2 bases, in that order; junction bases with no gene match: 4. The CDR3 DNA sequence: TGCAGTGCTAGAGCAGGGACTAGCGGAGCCTACAATGAGCAGTTCTTC. Amino acids: CSARAGTSGAYNEQFF.

The J gene is TRBJ1-2, the V gene TRBV5-1; D is unclear. V gave up 1 base and J gave up 2 bases, with 6 bases separating them. Germline CDR1 is SGHRS and CDR2 is YFSETQ. The CDR3 totals 13 residues. The CDR3, as DNA: TGCGCCAGCAGCTTGTACGACAACTATGGCTACACCTTC. It codes for CASSLYDNYGYTF.

The chain has TRBV20-1 and TRBJ1-2; 8 positions match TRBD1. From germline, CDR1 is DFQATT and CDR2 SNEGSKA (reference sequence). The V and J ends lost 8 bases and 8 bases, in that order; junction bases with no gene match: 7. The CDR3 is made up of 11 amino acids. Here the CDR3 DNA reads TGCAGTCTCGGGACAGGCGTCGGCTACACCTTC. Amino acids: CSLGTGVGYTF.

V and J are TRBV10-3 and TRBJ2-1; TRBD1 agrees at 12 bases. Germline trimming cut 6 bases from V and 6 bases from J; bases unmatched to any gene: 12. The germline V gene encodes CDR1 ENHRY and CDR2 SYGVKD. The CDR3 consists of 17 residues. This CDR3 is CAIRAFLGQGAGNEQFF. The CDR3 bases are TGTGCCATCAGGGCCTTCTTGGGACAGGGGGCCGGCAATGAGCAGTTCTTC.

This sequence joins TRBV5-1 and TRBJ2-5, with TRBD1 identical over 8 bases. V lost 0 bases, J lost 0 bases, and 7 bases stayed unmatched. Germline V gene sequence: CDR1 SGHRS, CDR2 YFSETQ. The CDR3 totals 17 residues. The CDR3 is CASSLGLRDRYQETQYF. The CDR3, as DNA: TGCGCCAGCAGCTTGGGCCTCCGGGACAGGTACCAAGAGACCCAGTACTTC.

J is TRBJ2-3 and V is TRBV11-2; 7 bases line up with TRBD2. The CDR3 totals 17 residues. Germline CDR1 SGHAT, CDR2 FQNNGV. V was pared by 1 base and J by 6 bases, with 13 bases of the junction left unmatched. CDR3 sequence (DNA): TGTGCCAGCAGCTTAGTTGGCCACACGGCGGGAGTCGATACGCAGTATTTT. Encoded protein: CASSLVGHTAGVDTQYF. Filled out from reference TRBV11-2 and TRBJ2-3, the complete variable domain reads EAGVAQSPRYKIIEKRQSVAFWCNPISGHATLYWYQQILGQGPKLLIQFQNNGVVDDSQLPKDRFSAERLKGVDSTLKIQPAKLEDSAVYLCASSLVGHTAGVDTQYFGPGTRLTVL.

CDR3 amino acids: CASSVEWAGSYNEQFF. The CDR3 bases are TGTGCCAGCAGCGTAGAATGGGCGGGCTCCTACAATGAGCAGTTCTTC. The chain carries TRBV9 and TRBJ2-1, with a possible D match to TRBD2 (5 bases). V lost 0 bases and J 0 bases, leaving 10 bases between the germline ends. There are 16 residues in the CDR3. Germline lookup yields CDR1 SGDLS and CDR2 YYNGEE.

This clonotype occurred a few times. The genes are TRBV6-1 and TRBJ2-3, with TRBD2 matching 13 bases. The junction had 1 base not matched to a gene; V was cut back by 6 bases and J by 4 bases. From germline, CDR1 is MNHNS and CDR2 SASEGT. The CDR3 has 14 amino acids. The CDR3 sequence is CASRGTSGADTQYF. As DNA, the CDR3 is TGTGCCAGCAGAGGGACTAGCGGGGCAGATACGCAGTATTTT.

This rearrangement joins TRBV24-1 to TRBJ2-2; 8 bases align to TRBD1. The germline CDR1 and CDR2 sequences are KGHDR and SFDVKD. Germline trimming cut 3 bases from V and 0 bases from J; bases unmatched to any gene: 8. The CDR3 extends over 18 amino acids. This chain's CDR3 is CATSDKRPGQANTGELFF. The CDR3 coding sequence is TGTGCCACCAGTGATAAACGACCGGGACAGGCGAACACCGGGGAGCTGTTTTTT.

The CDR3 DNA sequence: TGTGCCAGTGTCCGGGACAACACAGATACGCAGTATTTT. Translation: CASVRDNTDTQYF. The chain couples TRBV6-2 or TRBV6-3 to TRBJ2-3; weak D call: TRBD1 (6 bases). CDR1 is MNHEY, CDR2 SVGEGT, per germline. The CDR3 length is 13 residues. Trimming left V 9 bases short and J 2 bases short, with 12 bases between.

In this sample, this clonotype turned up a few times. V usage is TRBV12-3 or TRBV12-4 and J usage is TRBJ1-5; D is unresolved. V lost 4 bases to trimming and J lost 7 bases, with 17 bases between them. There are 15 residues in the CDR3. CDR3 region: CASSSREGRWQPQHF. CDR3 sequence (DNA): TGTGCCAGCAGTTCTCGGGAGGGAAGATGGCAGCCCCAGCATTTT.

The chain recombines TRBV12-3 or TRBV12-4 with TRBJ2-5; TRBD1 might be the D (6 bases). The germline V and J ends were trimmed by 3 bases and 0 bases, with 8 bases remaining between them. The CDR3 sequence is 14 residues long. The CDR3 DNA sequence: TGTGCCAGCAGTTTGGGGGCGTACCAAGAGACCCAGTACTTC. Protein product: CASSLGAYQETQYF.

This clonotype was observed many times. The genes are TRBV2 and TRBJ2-1, with 8 bases lining up with TRBD1. CDR3 length: 14 amino acids. The V gene end was trimmed by 6 bases and the J gene end by 2 bases; junction bases not matched to a gene: 3. From germline, CDR1 is SNHLY and CDR2 FYNNEI. CDR3 sequence reads: CASSGQGAYNEQFF. DNA for the CDR3: TGTGCCAGCAGCGGACAGGGAGCCTACAATGAGCAGTTCTTC.

This clonotype was found a few times. V usage is TRBV20-1 and J usage is TRBJ2-2; 8 nucleotides match TRBD1. The CDR3 covers 14 residues. J lost 5 bases, V lost 6 bases, and 8 bases had no gene match. The germline V gene has CDR1 DFQATT and CDR2 SNEGSKA (reference sequence). The CDR3 region is CSARQGFVTGELFF. The CDR3 coding sequence is TGCAGTGCAAGACAGGGGTTCGTGACCGGGGAGCTGTTTTTT.

In its sample, this clonotype was seen a few times. The chain couples TRBV29-1 to TRBJ1-2; no clear D. The CDR3 is 11 amino acids. Germline-derived CDR1 and CDR2 are SQVTM and ANQGSEA. V lost 4 bases, J lost 3 bases, and 6 bases lay in between. DNA for the CDR3: TGCAGCGTTGGCCGGGACTATGGCTACACCTTC. Translating it yields CSVGRDYGYTF. Together with reference TRBV29-1 and TRBJ1-2, the CDR3 gives the full variable domain: SAVISQKPSRDICQRGTSLTIQCQVDSQVTMMFWYRQQPGQSLTLIATANQGSEATYESGFVIDKFPISRPNLTFSTLTVSNMSPEDSSIYLCSVGRDYGYTFGSGTRLTVV.